The 22 T cell receptor beta chains below all came from one sample that was sequenced in a study of tissue T cells after allogeneic stem cell transplantation. Stated time point: mouse harvest day 7 after allogeneic transplant. Each mouse received 10^7 T-cell-depleted marrow cells plus 10^6 splenic CD5+ T cells by tail vein. Measured with immunoSEQ multiplex PCR; TCRdb has only the in-frame clones, and not every one. This table has some 8,300 clones, roughly 44% appearing once. What was sequenced was skin. The receptor set was obtained from a female BALB/c mouse given C57BL/6 T cells with graft-versus-host disease after an allogeneic hematopoietic cell transplant.

Regarding this clone: Genes and germline come from the mouse. From the germline J gene comes the end of the CDR3, since the read stops 1 residue before it. The rearrangement links TRBV26 to TRBJ1-6; unclear D gene. TRBJ1-6 is an open reading frame, and its role is uncertain. V lost 5 bases, J lost 4 bases, and 6 bases lay in between. This CDR3 spans 13 amino acids. Germline CDR1 and CDR2: KGHPV and FQNQEV (reference sequence). Incomplete CDR3 DNA: TGTGCCAGCAGTAAACAATATAATTCGCCCCTCTAC. It yields the protein CASSKQYNSPLY. The complete CDR3 protein is CASSKQYNSPLYF.

A remark on this clone: The genes and germline here are from mouse. The CDR3 end lies 1 residue beyond the end of the read and is filled in from the germline J gene. V is TRBV26 and J is TRBJ2-2; D unresolved. This CDR3 is built from 14 residues. Per germline, CDR1 KGHPV and CDR2 FQNQEV (reference sequence). V was shortened by 4 bases and J by 0 bases, with 6 bases between the two germline ends. Partial CDR3 DNA: TGTGCCAGCAGTCGACCGGCAAACACCGGGCAGCTCTAC. Amino acids: CASSRPANTGQLY. The entire CDR3 protein reads CASSRPANTGQLYF.

This clone qualifies as medium-sized (0.01 to 0.1%). Mouse gene names apply. The CDR3 is cut off 1 residue early in the read; its end comes from the germline J gene. The chain links TRBV26 to TRBJ1-4; D is uncertain. Trimming shortened V by 2 bases and J by 0 bases, and 4 bases separated the two germline ends. The CDR3 spans 14 residues. CDR1 and CDR2 (germline): KGHPV, FQNQEV (reference sequence). Here the CDR3 reads CASSLGISNERLFF. Incomplete CDR3 DNA: TGTGCCAGCAGTCTGGGGATTTCCAACGAAAGATTATTT.

As regards this clone: Gene names follow the mouse nomenclature. The read terminates 1 residue before the CDR3 end, so the remaining end is supplied by the germline J gene. This chain links TRBV29 with TRBJ1-6; 7 positions agree with TRBD1. TRBJ1-6 is annotated as an ORF whose role is uncertain. The CDR3 is made up of 14 amino acids. The germline gives CDR1 MSHET, CDR2 SYDVDS. The trim removed 4 bases at V and 7 bases at J, leaving 4 bases unmatched. CDR3 in amino acids: CASSSQGRNSPLYF. The CDR3 DNA, read in part, is TGTGCTAGCAGTTCACAGGGGAGAAATTCGCCCCTCTAC.

In regard to this clone: These gene names are mouse names. Read sequence stops 1 residue before the CDR3 end, and the germline J gene provides the missing end. The rearrangement joins TRBV2 to TRBJ2-1; TRBD2 agrees at 7 bases. Germline V gene data show CDR1 as LGHNA and CDR2 as YSYQKL. Unmatched junction bases numbered 3, after V lost 0 bases and J lost 1 base. CDR3 length: 16 residues. CDR3 bases read: TGTGCCAGCAGCCAAGATCGCTGGGGGAACTATGCTGAGCAGTTC. Residues: CASSQDRWGNYAEQF. The entire CDR3 sequence reads CASSQDRWGNYAEQFF.

Notes on this clone: Gene names follow the mouse nomenclature. CDR3 DNA, as far as it was read: TGCACCTGCAGTGCAGCAGGGACCGAAGTCTTC. Its protein product is CTCSAAGTEVF. In full, the CDR3 reads CTCSAAGTEVFF. The V call is TRBV1, the J call TRBJ1-1; a possible D gene is TRBD1 (5 bases). The sequence runs out 1 residue before the end of the CDR3; the remainder is reconstructed from the germline J gene. V gave up 1 base and J gave up 8 bases, with 8 bases separating them. Germline V lookup: CDR1 NSQYPW, CDR2 LRSPGD (reference sequence). This CDR3 has 12 amino acids.

This clone came up a few times. Each gene name is a mouse one. The read halts 1 residue ahead of the CDR3 end, with the missing end drawn from the germline J gene. The genes are TRBV26 and TRBJ2-4, with D unclear. The V end was cut by 3 bases, the J end by 1 base, with 8 bases between. The CDR3 contains 14 residues. Per germline, CDR1 KGHPV and CDR2 FQNQEV (reference sequence). The CDR3 DNA, read in part, is TGTGCCAGCAGTCTAGGGAGAGGTCAAAACACCTTGTAC. Translation gives CASSLGRGQNTLY. The whole CDR3 sequence is CASSLGRGQNTLYF.

Concerning this clone: Just one base apart from a much larger clone, this may be a read error. Each gene name is a mouse one. The read gets to within 1 residue of the CDR3 end, and the germline J gene fills in the rest. The chain combines TRBV26 with TRBJ1-3; D not resolved. V was pared by 2 bases and J by 0 bases, with 5 bases between. The CDR3 covers 14 residues. Looked up from germline, CDR1 is KGHPV and CDR2 is FQNQEV (reference sequence). The CDR3 reads CASSLPHSGNTLYF. Partial CDR3 DNA: TGTGCCAGCAGTCTGCCCCATTCTGGAAATACGCTCTAT.

In its sample, this clone was seen a few times. Mouse germline and gene names are used. The CDR3 end lies 1 residue beyond the end of the read and is filled in from the germline J gene. This rearrangement joins TRBV26 to TRBJ2-5; TRBD2 matches 13 bases. The CDR3 totals 15 residues. Per the germline V gene, CDR1 is KGHPV and CDR2 is FQNQEV (reference sequence). V lost 6 bases to trimming and J lost 4 bases; unmatched junction nucleotides: 4. CDR3 DNA, as far as it was read: TGTGCCAGCAGCCGGGACTGGGGGGGGAAAGACACCCAGTAC. This encodes CASSRDWGGKDTQY. The whole CDR3 reads CASSRDWGGKDTQYF.

This clone was picked up a small number of times. Gene names follow the mouse nomenclature. The read comes to an end 1 residue before the CDR3 does, leaving the germline J gene to fill in the end. The chain employs TRBV12-1 and TRBJ1-5; D is ambiguous. The CDR3 consists of 14 residues. CDR1 and CDR2 (germline): SGHSN, HYEKVE. V was cut by 4 bases and J by 0 bases, with 9 bases left in between. Here the CDR3 reads CASSPGLNNQAPLF. Incomplete CDR3 DNA: TGTGCCAGCTCCCCAGGACTTAACAACCAGGCTCCGCTT.

By share, this clone counts as medium-sized. All gene names here are mouse names. Coverage ceases 1 residue before the CDR3 finishes, and the germline J gene fills in the end. The rearrangement uses TRBV16 and TRBJ2-7; D call uncertain. Germline V lookup: CDR1 SGHSA, CDR2 FRNQAP. The CDR3 has 10 residues. Trimming removed 6 bases from V and 4 bases from J, with 4 bases in between. Partial CDR3 DNA: TGTGCAAGCAGTCCTTATGAACAGTAC. Encoded protein: CASSPYEQY. The full CDR3 is CASSPYEQYF.

With respect to this clone: Gene names are mouse gene names. The read ends 1 residue shy of where the CDR3 ends; the end is completed using the germline J gene. The V gene is TRBV26, the J gene TRBJ1-1, with 11 bases matching TRBD1. Germline-derived CDR1 and CDR2 are KGHPV and FQNQEV (reference sequence). The CDR3 runs to 14 residues. The ends lost 5 bases at V and 7 bases at J; junction bases unmatched: 6. The CDR3 sequence is CASSTPGQGVEVFF. The CDR3 DNA, read in part, is TGTGCCAGCAGTACTCCGGGACAGGGGGTAGAAGTCTTC.

For this clone: Gene labels here are mouse ones. The read terminates 1 residue before the CDR3 end, so the remaining end is supplied by the germline J gene. The chain is built from TRBV29 and TRBJ2-4; D is undetermined. V dropped 6 bases and J dropped 2 bases, with 6 bases sitting between them. The V gene's germline CDR1 is MSHET and CDR2 SYDVDS. The CDR3 consists of 12 residues. The part of the CDR3 DNA that was read is TGTGCTAGCAGCCGGGATCAAAACACCTTGTAC. It translates to CASSRDQNTLY. The full CDR3 reads CASSRDQNTLYF.

Notes on this clone: All gene names here are mouse names. The read terminates 1 residue before the CDR3 end, so the remaining end is supplied by the germline J gene. The chain links TRBV26 to TRBJ2-7, with 11 bases identical to TRBD2. V shed 6 bases and J 0 bases; nucleotides not matched to a gene: 4. CDR1 and CDR2 from the germline V gene are KGHPV and FQNQEV (reference sequence). The CDR3 contains 15 residues. CDR3 DNA, as far as it was read: TGTGCCAGCAGCCCGGGACTGGGGGTCTCCTATGAACAGTAC. Translation: CASSPGLGVSYEQY. The full CDR3 protein is CASSPGLGVSYEQYF.

This clone was counted a few times. These gene names are mouse names. The read falls 1 residue short of the CDR3 end, and the missing part is taken from the germline J gene. The J gene is TRBJ2-3, the V gene TRBV13-3, with D perhaps TRBD1 or TRBD2 (5 bases each). Germline V gene data show CDR1 as NNHDY and CDR2 as SYVADS. The CDR3 is 13 residues long. Trimming took off 5 bases at V and 0 bases at J, with 7 bases between the two ends. The CDR3 DNA, read in part, is TGTGCCAGCAGCCGGGACAGTGCAGAAACGCTGTAT. It codes for CASSRDSAETLY. The CDR3 in its entirety is CASSRDSAETLYF.

To note about this clone: The gene names here belong to mouse. The CDR3 end lies 1 residue beyond the end of the read and is filled in from the germline J gene. This chain links TRBV3 with TRBJ2-4; D gene unclear. Trimming left V 3 bases short and J 2 bases short, with 6 bases between. The germline V gene has CDR1 SNHLY and CDR2 FYNGKV (reference sequence). CDR3 length: 13 residues. This chain's CDR3 is CASSLGPQNTLYF. The CDR3 bases that were read are TGTGCCAGCAGCTTGGGCCCTCAAAACACCTTGTAC.

This clone was detected a few times. Gene and germline names: mouse. The DNA ends 1 residue before the CDR3 does, and the rest of the CDR3 is filled in from the germline J gene. The chain is built from TRBV26 and TRBJ1-2; D is unresolved. This CDR3 region has 12 residues. V was shortened by 2 bases and J by 4 bases, with 5 bases between the two germline ends. In germline, CDR1 is KGHPV, CDR2 FQNQEV (reference sequence). The sequenced part of the CDR3 DNA is TGTGCCAGCAGTCTGCAGGCCTCCGACTACACC. Its translation is CASSLQASDYT. The CDR3 in its entirety is CASSLQASDYTF.

About this clone: Gene names refer to mouse genes. The read terminates 1 residue ahead of where the CDR3 ends, so the germline J gene completes it. The chain links TRBV16 to TRBJ2-5; D unresolved. V dropped 0 bases and J dropped 3 bases, with 7 bases sitting between them. This CDR3 spans 14 amino acids. Germline lookup yields CDR1 SGHSA and CDR2 FRNQAP. The CDR3 sequence: CASSLDAGQDTQYF. The CDR3 DNA, read in part, is TGTGCAAGCAGCTTAGACGCGGGGCAAGACACCCAGTAC. The entire variable domain, with the rest obtained from reference TRBV16 and TRBJ2-5, is as follows: NAGVIQTPRHKVTGKGQEATLWCEPISGHSAVFWYRQTIVQGLEFLTYFRNQAPIDDSGMPKERFSAQMPNQSHSTLKIQSTQPQDSAVYLCASSLDAGQDTQYFGPGTRLLVL.

A remark on this clone: The genes and germline here are from mouse. The read stops 1 residue short of the end of the CDR3; the missing end is completed from the germline J gene. This chain uses TRBV13-1 with TRBJ2-7, with TRBD2 matching over 12 bases. CDR3 size: 15 residues. Losses at the gene ends were 2 bases for V and 6 bases for J; bases not matched to a gene: 6. CDR1 is NSHNY and CDR2 is SYGAGN in the germline V gene. CDR3 loop: CASSEPGTGGFEQYF. The CDR3 bases that were read are TGTGCCAGCAGTGAACCCGGGACTGGGGGGTTTGAACAGTAC.

A remark on this clone: The genes and germline here are from mouse. The read comes to an end 1 residue before the CDR3 does, leaving the germline J gene to fill in the end. The V call is TRBV16, the J call TRBJ2-5; D is unresolved. CDR1 and CDR2 (germline): SGHSA, FRNQAP. This CDR3 is 13 amino acids long. The V gene lost 3 bases and the J gene lost 3 bases, with 7 bases spanning the gap. The CDR3 sequence: CASSFQAQDTQYF. The part of the CDR3 DNA that was read is TGTGCAAGCAGCTTCCAGGCACAAGACACCCAGTAC.

This clone showed up just a few times. Genes here carry mouse names. The read ends 1 residue before the CDR3 terminus; that terminus is restored from the germline J gene. V usage is TRBV13-2 and J usage is TRBJ1-4; D is possibly TRBD1 (6 bases). Germline V lookup: CDR1 NNHNN, CDR2 SYGAGS (reference sequence). The V gene lost 0 bases and the J gene lost 2 bases, with 8 bases spanning the gap. The CDR3 has 15 amino acids. CDR3 amino acids: CASGDDGQSNERLFF. The DNA read from the CDR3 is TGTGCCAGCGGTGATGATGGACAGTCCAACGAAAGATTATTT.

Comment on this clone: The genes and germline here are from mouse. The read is 1 residue too short to cover the CDR3 end, so that end is filled in from the germline J gene. This sequence joins TRBV1 and TRBJ2-7; 11 nucleotides match TRBD1. Germline V gives CDR1 NSQYPW, CDR2 LRSPGD (reference sequence). The J segment lost 3 bases and the V segment lost 1 base, leaving 2 bases of the junction unmatched. The CDR3 sequence is 15 residues long. The CDR3 is CTCSAAGTGGYEQYF. The sequenced CDR3 bases are TGCACCTGCAGTGCAGCCGGGACAGGGGGCTATGAACAGTAC.